This T cell receptor beta chain originates from a study of blood T cell repertoires in COVID-19. Background on the study: Some COVID-19 samples were acute and others convalescent; all came from the United States, Italy and Spain.

The germline V gene has CDR1 SNHLY and CDR2 FYNNEI. V was pared by 8 bases and J by 9 bases, with 8 bases of the junction left unmatched. This CDR3 is built from 12 residues. As processed by the authors: Nucleated cell number was recorded as an estimate derived from reference gene primer amplification. Clones were read by immunoSEQ multiplex PCR, and TCRdb kept only the in-frame ones, dropping some. The V and J calls and clone size were taken over from that table, and D and trimming were inferred from the DNA. The sample shows some 300,000 clones, 75% to 90% of them seen only once. While infection was still active, Seattle patients were enrolled and then followed longitudinally.

The sequencing input was peripheral blood. This chain joins TRBV2 and TRBJ2-7; 9 bases are shared with TRBD1. This clonotype was obtained from a woman aged 65 to 85 with COVID-19, enrolled during active disease. The CDR3 reads CASSDRGKVQYF. For the CDR3, the DNA is TGTGCCAGCTCGGACAGGGGAAAGGTGCAGTACTTC.